This T cell receptor beta chain was found in a study of T cells after yellow fever vaccination. At the level of the study: SMART-Seq v4 Ultra Low Input served to prepare low-cell-number fractions.

Template-switching 5'RACE yielded the TCR cDNA; a universal primer site and UMIs were added in the process. MiXCR was run by TCRdb on the 5' RACE reads, yielding one entry per CDR3 protein. This table has under 150,000 distinct CDR3 sequences, about 8% appearing once. V lost 0 bases and J 3 bases, leaving 12 bases between the germline ends. From germline, CDR1 is GTSNPN and CDR2 SVGIG (reference sequence). The CDR3 is 14 amino acids. This clonotype showed up many times. What it binds is not known. The study, taken as a whole, reports: The study found a weaker secondary response that peaked faster, day 5 versus 15. Most clones from primary vaccination were detected again post-booster (roughly 96% CD4, 88% CD8).

Sequencing was performed on CD4+ T cells sorted from PBMCs, taken 5 days after the yellow fever booster vaccination. This TCR was sampled from a man under 40 who received the YFV17D yellow fever vaccine. This sequence joins TRBV30 and TRBJ2-7; a possible D gene is TRBD2 (5 bases). The DNA for the CDR3 is TGTGCCTGGAGTGTCCGGACTCCCAGCTACGAGCAGTACTTC. It codes for CAWSVRTPSYEQYF. Variable domain in full (rest from reference TRBV30 and TRBJ2-7): SQTIHQWPATLVQPVGSPLSLECTVEGTSNPNLYWYRQAAGRGLQLLFYSVGIGQISSEVPQNLSASRPQDRQFILSSKKLLLSDSGFYLCAWSVRTPSYEQYFGPGTRLTVT.